This is a list of T cell receptor beta chains from one sample in a study of monozygotic twins with inflammatory bowel disease. TCRdb reprocessed the 5' RACE reads, with one entry per CDR3 protein and no DNA. The sample's table shows 85,000 to 110,000 distinct CDR3 sequences. The sequenced material came from blood. The receptors originated from a human donor with ulcerative colitis or Crohn's disease, or a healthy co-twin of an affected twin (not recorded which). The CDR3 runs from the conserved cysteine through the conserved F or W. The order of the fields is J gene, V gene, CDR3 protein.

J: TRBJ1-6; V: TRBV2; CDR3: CASSEEDRGSSYNSPLHF
J: TRBJ1-5; V: TRBV20-1; CDR3: CSARDVNSNQPQHF
J: TRBJ2-1; V: TRBV4-3; CDR3: CASSQERTRGIGYNEQFF
J: TRBJ2-7; V: TRBV5-1; CDR3: CASSSQGGEQYF
J: TRBJ2-3; V: TRBV7-2; CDR3: CASSLTNGRSTDTQYF
J: TRBJ1-4; V: TRBV7-3; CDR3: CASSAGANEKLFF
J: TRBJ1-2; V: TRBV7-2; CDR3: CASSLAQGQGAYGYTF
J: TRBJ1-4; V: TRBV5-5; CDR3: CASKLNEKLFF
J: TRBJ2-5; V: TRBV7-9; CDR3: CASSRAVKETQYF
J: TRBJ2-4; V: TRBV12-3/TRBV12-4; CDR3: CASSFSQGLHIQYF
J: TRBJ1-1; V: TRBV7-2; CDR3: CASSLTGTEAFF
J: TRBJ2-2; V: TRBV5-6; CDR3: CASSLDRRSLTGELFF
J: TRBJ2-7; V: TRBV20-1; CDR3: CSADPFGVAGRVNKPYEQYF
J: TRBJ2-3; V: TRBV3-1; CDR3: CASSQVVEGSQYF
J: TRBJ1-4; V: TRBV18; CDR3: CASSLDSNEKLFF
J: TRBJ2-2; V: TRBV7-2; CDR3: CASSSGLAGGTGELFF
J: TRBJ2-3; V: TRBV12-3/TRBV12-4; CDR3: CASSFRSTDTQYF
J: TRBJ2-3; V: TRBV5-8; CDR3: CASSLGLGSTDTQYF
J: TRBJ2-3; V: TRBV18; CDR3: CASSHKSSTDTQYF
J: TRBJ2-5; V: TRBV24-1; CDR3: CATSDRETQYF
J: TRBJ2-1; V: TRBV6-5; CDR3: CASSSILSSYNEQFF
J: TRBJ1-1; V: TRBV7-3; CDR3: CASSLAPGVNTEAFF
J: TRBJ2-1; V: TRBV7-6; CDR3: CASSAVTGSLRFNEQFF
J: TRBJ2-1; V: TRBV25-1; CDR3: CASSVRVEQFF
J: TRBJ1-5; V: TRBV5-1; CDR3: CASRAGGRNNQPQHF
J: TRBJ2-3; V: TRBV5-4; CDR3: CASSLGLGTDTQYF
J: TRBJ2-7; V: TRBV28; CDR3: CASSFRQEQYF
J: TRBJ2-3; V: TRBV18; CDR3: CASSPTGGGFTDTQYF
J: TRBJ2-7; V: TRBV29-1; CDR3: CSVVTDGSYEQYF
J: TRBJ1-4; V: TRBV7-8; CDR3: CASSLGVTNEKLFF
J: TRBJ2-7; V: TRBV28; CDR3: CASRPQGQGVHEQYF
J: TRBJ2-5; V: TRBV7-2; CDR3: CASSIRLAGAETQYF
J: TRBJ2-6; V: TRBV5-4; CDR3: CAILGTAEFSGANVLTF
J: TRBJ1-5; V: TRBV18; CDR3: CASSRIDRDQPQHF
J: TRBJ2-3; V: TRBV20-1; CDR3: CSALPGSDTQYF
J: TRBJ2-2; V: TRBV24-1; CDR3: CATGGQGASGELFF
J: TRBJ2-2; V: TRBV3-1; CDR3: CASSQDSSGRNTGELFF
J: TRBJ2-2; V: TRBV11-2; CDR3: CASSPSGQITGELFF
J: TRBJ2-2; V: TRBV20-1; CDR3: CSARSAGSPMGELFF
J: TRBJ1-1; V: TRBV20-1; CDR3: CSARERQGGTEAFF
J: TRBJ2-1; V: TRBV20-1; CDR3: CSAIRASGGAEEQFF
J: TRBJ1-1; V: TRBV20-1; CDR3: CSARDGGVGPEAFF
J: TRBJ1-6; V: TRBV9; CDR3: CASSTGTLRHSPLHF
J: TRBJ2-7; V: TRBV2; CDR3: CASSDRGRDSYEQYF
J: TRBJ2-2; V: TRBV24-1; CDR3: CATRGPANTGELFF
J: TRBJ2-2; V: TRBV7-2; CDR3: CASSPRTSGKTGELFF
J: TRBJ1-4; V: TRBV12-3/TRBV12-4; CDR3: CASSLSVNEKLFF